A single sample gave rise to the 16 T cell receptor beta chains below, sequenced in a study of T cells in localized non-small cell lung cancer. The method was immunoSEQ multiplex PCR; TCRdb's version includes in-frame clones alone and lacks a portion of them. Of some 130,000 clones listed, roughly 90% are singletons. Specimen: peripheral blood, collected before any cancer treatment. The receptors shown here come from a female donor aged 60 or older with stage I lung adenocarcinoma.

CDR3 in amino acids: CASSLSGLITGELFF. CDR3 bases: TGTGCCAGCAGTTTATCCGGACTTATCACCGGGGAGCTGTTTTTT. The chain recombines TRBV28 with TRBJ2-2, with a possible D match to TRBD2 (5 bases). This CDR3 has 15 residues. Germline V CDR1 and CDR2: MDHEN, SYDVKM. The V end lost 1 base, the J end lost 4 bases, and 10 bases lay between the germline ends. The full variable domain, completed using reference TRBV28 and TRBJ2-2, is DVKVTQSSRYLVKRTGEKVFLECVQDMDHENMFWYRQDPGLGLRLIYFSYDVKMKEKGDIPEGYSVSREKKERFSLILESASTNQTSMYLCASSLSGLITGELFFGEGSRLTVL.

This clone was found once. The rearrangement joins TRBV5-1 to TRBJ1-1, with no clear D. Germline CDR1 is SGHRS and CDR2 is YFSETQ. The germline V and J ends were trimmed by 4 bases and 0 bases, with 7 bases remaining between them. The CDR3 consists of 13 residues. CDR3 nucleotides: TGCGCCAGCAGCCCCAATATGAACACTGAAGCTTTCTTT. This codes for CASSPNMNTEAFF.

The gene calls are TRBV5-1 and TRBJ2-1; 8 nucleotides align to TRBD2. CDR3 length: 15 residues. The germline CDR1 and CDR2 sequences are SGHRS and YFSETQ. V lost 5 bases, J lost 7 bases, and 11 bases stayed unmatched. This CDR3 is CASRENSGMGNEQFF. For the CDR3, the DNA is TGCGCCAGCAGGGAAAATAGCGGGATGGGGAATGAGCAGTTCTTC.

The gene calls are TRBV18 and TRBJ2-1; D not certain. Trimming left V 3 bases short and J 5 bases short, with 8 bases between. The length of the CDR3 is 13 residues. The germline V gene has CDR1 KGHSH and CDR2 LQKENI. The CDR3 coding sequence is TGTGCCAGCTCACCGGTCGCCGACAATGAGCAGTTCTTC. Translation gives CASSPVADNEQFF. Full variable domain (remainder filled in from reference TRBV18 and TRBJ2-1): NAGVMQNPRHLVRRRGQEARLRCSPMKGHSHVYWYRQLPEEGLKFMVYLQKENIIDESGMPKERFSAEFPKEGPSILRIQQVVRGDSAAYFCASSPVADNEQFFGPGTRLTVL.

V is TRBV7-2 and J is TRBJ2-5; D may be TRBD1 (6 bases). V was clipped by 2 bases and J by 1 base, with 8 bases between them. CDR1 SGHTA and CDR2 FQGNSA come from the germline V gene. The CDR3 spans 14 residues. The CDR3 DNA reads TGTGCCAGCAGCTTAACAGGGTTCCAAGAGACCCAGTACTTC. This sequence encodes CASSLTGFQETQYF.

This chain uses TRBV4-1 with TRBJ2-5, with D possibly being TRBD2 (5 bases). The CDR3 runs 16 residues. Germline V gene lookup returns CDR1 MGHRA and CDR2 YSYEKL. The V and J ends lost 0 bases and 6 bases respectively, with 17 bases between them. CDR3 region: CASSQERVGSAKTQYF. The CDR3 DNA reads TGCGCCAGCAGCCAAGAGAGGGTGGGTTCTGCGAAGACCCAGTACTTC.

The J gene is TRBJ1-1, the V gene TRBV6-5; D unresolved. Germline CDR1 and CDR2: MNHEY and SVGAGI. The CDR3 extends over 13 amino acids. V shed 8 bases and J shed 2 bases, with 12 bases lying between them. CDR3 amino acids: CASLGNYNTEAFF. The CDR3 DNA is TGTGCCAGCCTCGGGAACTATAACACTGAAGCTTTCTTT.

V usage is TRBV2 and J usage is TRBJ1-3; TRBD1 agrees at 8 bases. The V gene end was trimmed by 10 bases and the J gene end by 3 bases; junction bases not matched to a gene: 11. CDR1 is SNHLY, CDR2 FYNNEI, per germline. There are 15 residues in the CDR3. CDR3 region: CATQDRALGGNTIYF. The CDR3 DNA is TGTGCCACCCAGGACAGGGCTCTCGGTGGAAACACCATATATTTT.

This chain connects TRBV7-2 to TRBJ2-5; possible D gene TRBD2, 5 bases. Germline V lookup: CDR1 SGHTA, CDR2 FQGNSA. With 4 bases removed from V and 2 bases from J, the gap between germline ends came to 14 bases. The CDR3 has 15 residues. The CDR3 nucleotides are TGTGCCAGCAGCTCCCCTGGGCCGGGACAAGAGACCCAGTACTTC. It codes for CASSSPGPGQETQYF.

The chain couples TRBV5-6 to TRBJ1-2; unclear D gene. CDR3 length: 16 residues. V was clipped by 2 bases and J by 0 bases, with 14 bases between them. Germline V gene data show CDR1 as SGHDT and CDR2 as YYEEEE. This chain's CDR3 is CASSFGTLGANYGYTF. CDR3 coding DNA: TGTGCCAGCAGCTTCGGCACCCTGGGAGCTAACTATGGCTACACCTTC.

The CDR3 coding sequence is TGTGCCAGCAGCCCTCGGACAGGGGGCAATGAGCAGTTCTTC. This codes for CASSPRTGGNEQFF. The chain has TRBV7-2 and TRBJ2-1, with 10 bases that match TRBD1. Germline V lookup: CDR1 SGHTA, CDR2 FQGNSA. This CDR3 contains 14 residues. J was trimmed by 6 bases and V by 5 bases; bases with no gene match: 4.

The V gene is TRBV19, the J gene TRBJ2-1; tentative D call: TRBD2 (6 bases). V lost 8 bases, J lost 4 bases, and 15 bases lay in between. The CDR3 spans 14 residues. Germline V gives CDR1 LNHDA, CDR2 SQIVND (reference sequence). CDR3: CASGGGAWYNEQFF. CDR3 in DNA: TGTGCCAGTGGTGGAGGGGCTTGGTACAATGAGCAGTTCTTC.

J is TRBJ2-1 and V is TRBV7-3, with a possible D match to TRBD1 (6 bases). CDR3 length: 15 amino acids. The ends were cut back, 5 bases at V and 7 bases at J, with 18 bases in the middle. In germline, CDR1 is SGHTA, CDR2 FQGTGA. The CDR3 DNA sequence: TGTGCCAGCAGCGCGGTCGGGACACCCCTGAATGAGCAGTTCTTC. This sequence encodes CASSAVGTPLNEQFF. Complete variable domain (other parts from reference TRBV7-3 and TRBJ2-1): GAGVSQTPSNKVTEKGKYVELRCDPISGHTALYWYRQSLGQGPEFLIYFQGTGAADDSGLPNDRFFAVRPEGSVSTLKIQRTERGDSAVYLCASSAVGTPLNEQFFGPGTRLTVL.

This clone was counted a single time. The CDR3: CASSGSGPAYNEQFF. For the CDR3, the DNA is TGCGCCAGCAGCGGTAGCGGCCCAGCCTACAATGAGCAGTTCTTC. This chain connects TRBV5-1 to TRBJ2-1; possible D gene TRBD2, 6 bases. Germline lookup yields CDR1 SGHRS and CDR2 YFSETQ. The V and J ends lost 4 bases and 2 bases respectively, with 13 bases between them. The CDR3 runs to 15 residues.

The chain uses TRBV9 and TRBJ2-3; tentative D call: TRBD1 (6 bases). V was pared by 4 bases and J by 0 bases, with 18 bases between. Germline CDR1 is SGDLS and CDR2 is YYNGEE. The CDR3 totals 17 residues. CDR3 nucleotides: TGTGCCAGCAGCATAGGCGCAAAGGGGGTTAGCACAGATACGCAGTATTTT. This encodes CASSIGAKGVSTDTQYF.

This chain joins TRBV28 and TRBJ2-7, with 8 bases fitting TRBD1. After removal of 4 bases from V and 2 bases from J, the junction contained 13 bases not matched to a gene. This CDR3 comprises 17 residues. CDR1 and CDR2 from the germline V gene are MDHEN and SYDVKM. The CDR3, as DNA: TGTGCCAGCAGTTCTGTCAGGGTGGACAGGGAGCCCTACGAGCAGTACTTC. The encoded protein is CASSSVRVDREPYEQYF.